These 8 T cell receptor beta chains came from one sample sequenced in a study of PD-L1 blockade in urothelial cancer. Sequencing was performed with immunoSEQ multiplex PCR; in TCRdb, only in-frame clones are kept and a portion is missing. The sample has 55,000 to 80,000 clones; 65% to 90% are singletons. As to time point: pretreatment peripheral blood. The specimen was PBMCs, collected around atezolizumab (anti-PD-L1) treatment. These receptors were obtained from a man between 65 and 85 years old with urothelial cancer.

The CDR3: CASSPRTGFRNAYEQYF. CDR3 nucleotide sequence: TGTGCCAGCAGCCCTCGGACAGGGTTTCGGAACGCCTACGAGCAGTACTTC. This chain uses TRBV2 with TRBJ2-7; 8 positions agree with TRBD1. The CDR3 is 17 amino acids. CDR1 and CDR2 from the germline V gene are SNHLY and FYNNEI. After removal of 6 bases from V and 2 bases from J, the junction contained 15 bases not matched to a gene.

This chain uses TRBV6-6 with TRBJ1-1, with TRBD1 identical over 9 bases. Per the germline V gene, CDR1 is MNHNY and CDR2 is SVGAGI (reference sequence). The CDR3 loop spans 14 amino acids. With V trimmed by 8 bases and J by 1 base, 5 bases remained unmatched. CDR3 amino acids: CASGRQGGNTEAFF. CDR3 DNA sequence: TGTGCCAGCGGCCGACAGGGGGGGAACACTGAAGCTTTCTTT.

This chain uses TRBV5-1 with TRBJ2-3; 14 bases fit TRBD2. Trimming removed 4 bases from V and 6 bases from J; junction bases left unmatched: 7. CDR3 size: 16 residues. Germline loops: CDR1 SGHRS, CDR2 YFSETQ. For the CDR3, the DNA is TGCGCCAGCAGCGCCGGGACTAGCGGGAGTATGGATACGCAGTATTTT. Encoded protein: CASSAGTSGSMDTQYF.

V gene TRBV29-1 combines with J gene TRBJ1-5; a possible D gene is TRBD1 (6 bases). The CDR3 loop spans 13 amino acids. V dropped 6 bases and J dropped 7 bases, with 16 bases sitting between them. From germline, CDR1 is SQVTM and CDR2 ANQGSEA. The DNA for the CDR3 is TGCAGCGTCCGGACAGTTCTTGGACAGCCCCAGCATTTT. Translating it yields CSVRTVLGQPQHF.

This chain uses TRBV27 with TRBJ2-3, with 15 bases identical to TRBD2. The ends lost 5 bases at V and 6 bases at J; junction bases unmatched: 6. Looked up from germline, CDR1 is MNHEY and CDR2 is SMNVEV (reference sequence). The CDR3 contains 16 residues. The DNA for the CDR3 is TGTGCCAGCAGTAAGGGACTAGCGGGAGGACTTGATACGCAGTATTTT. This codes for CASSKGLAGGLDTQYF.

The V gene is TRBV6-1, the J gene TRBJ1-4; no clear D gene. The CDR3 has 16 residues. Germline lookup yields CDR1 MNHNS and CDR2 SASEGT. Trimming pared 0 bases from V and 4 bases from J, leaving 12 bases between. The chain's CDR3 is CASSEAGGGINEKLFF. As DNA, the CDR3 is TGTGCCAGCAGTGAAGCGGGAGGCGGAATTAATGAAAAACTGTTTTTT.

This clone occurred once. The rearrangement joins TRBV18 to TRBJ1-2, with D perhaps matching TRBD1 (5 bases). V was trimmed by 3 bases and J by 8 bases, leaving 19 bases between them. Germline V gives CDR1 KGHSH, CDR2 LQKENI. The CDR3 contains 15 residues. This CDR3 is CASSPQDPGVFGYTF. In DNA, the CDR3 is TGTGCCAGCTCACCCCAGGACCCGGGGGTTTTCGGCTACACCTTC.

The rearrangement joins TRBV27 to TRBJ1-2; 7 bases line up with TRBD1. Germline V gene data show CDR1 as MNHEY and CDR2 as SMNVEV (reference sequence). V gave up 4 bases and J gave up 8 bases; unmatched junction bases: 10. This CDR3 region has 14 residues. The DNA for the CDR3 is TGTGCCAGCAGTTCCAGCCCACAGGGGCGAGGCTACACCTTC. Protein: CASSSSPQGRGYTF.